This is a list of T cell receptor beta chains from one sample in a study of blood T cell repertoires in COVID-19. Method: immunoSEQ multiplex PCR; TCRdb's copy keeps in-frame clones and lacks some. Among 50,000 or so clones listed, roughly 82% were seen once. The sample taken for sequencing was peripheral blood. These receptors came from a woman between 55 and 75 years old with acute or convalescent COVID-19. Each CDR3 is given with its conserved first and last residue. D genes are given only for firm matches. Part of the rows lack a size; the others show once, few, many or a class for expanded clones.

cdr3_nt: TGTGCCAGCAGCCACCTTATGAGTTCTGCCTACAATGAGCAGTTCTTC
cdr3_aa: CASSHLMSSAYNEQFF
v_call: TRBV7-9
j_call: TRBJ2-1
d_call: -
clone_size: -

cdr3_nt: TGTGCCAGCAGCGACGGACAGGGATTGAGCACTGAAGCTTTCTTT
cdr3_aa: CASSDGQGLSTEAFF
v_call: TRBV2
j_call: TRBJ1-1
d_call: TRBD1
clone_size: once

cdr3_nt: TGTGCCAGCAGTCTCCAGGGATACGAGCAGTACTTC
cdr3_aa: CASSLQGYEQYF
v_call: TRBV28
j_call: TRBJ2-7
d_call: -
clone_size: -

cdr3_nt: TGTGCCACCAGCACAGAGGTCAGTAACACTGAAGCTTTCTTT
cdr3_aa: CATSTEVSNTEAFF
v_call: TRBV15
j_call: TRBJ1-1
d_call: -
clone_size: few

cdr3_nt: TGCGCCAGCGGACGAACAGGGGGCACTGAAGCTTTCTTT
cdr3_aa: CASGRTGGTEAFF
v_call: TRBV4-1
j_call: TRBJ1-1
d_call: TRBD1
clone_size: -

cdr3_nt: TGTGCCAGCAGGAACACCAATTCACCCCTCCACTTT
cdr3_aa: CASRNTNSPLHF
v_call: TRBV28
j_call: TRBJ1-6
d_call: -
clone_size: few

cdr3_nt: TGTGCCAGCAGCTTCGTAGCGGGAGGGGTATCTGGGGCCAACGTCCTGACTTTC
cdr3_aa: CASSFVAGGVSGANVLTF
v_call: TRBV9
j_call: TRBJ2-6
d_call: TRBD2
clone_size: -

cdr3_nt: TGCGCCAGCACCGAACCGGGAGATATTGGCTACACCTTC
cdr3_aa: CASTEPGDIGYTF
v_call: TRBV5-1
j_call: TRBJ1-2
d_call: -
clone_size: -

cdr3_nt: TGCGCCAGCAGCTTACAGGAGGGTTATGGCTACACCTTC
cdr3_aa: CASSLQEGYGYTF
v_call: TRBV5-1
j_call: TRBJ1-2
d_call: -
clone_size: -

cdr3_nt: TGTGCCATCAGTGACCGGGACAGGGGATCAACTAATGAAAAACTGTTTTTT
cdr3_aa: CAISDRDRGSTNEKLFF
v_call: TRBV10-3
j_call: TRBJ1-4
d_call: TRBD1
clone_size: -

cdr3_nt: TGTGCCACCAGCAAAAAACCGGGACTAGAGACCCAGTACTTC
cdr3_aa: CATSKKPGLETQYF
v_call: TRBV15
j_call: TRBJ2-5
d_call: -
clone_size: -

cdr3_nt: TGTGCCAGCAGCTTACAATTCACTGAAGCTTTCTTT
cdr3_aa: CASSLQFTEAFF
v_call: TRBV7-8
j_call: TRBJ1-1
d_call: -
clone_size: few

cdr3_nt: TGTGCTAGTAGACAGGGAACGGGAAACACCATATATTTT
cdr3_aa: CASRQGTGNTIYF
v_call: TRBV12-5
j_call: TRBJ1-3
d_call: TRBD1
clone_size: -

cdr3_nt: TGTGCCATCAGTGAGGGCAGGGCTACTGGAAACACCATATATTTT
cdr3_aa: CAISEGRATGNTIYF
v_call: TRBV10-3
j_call: TRBJ1-3
d_call: -
clone_size: once

cdr3_nt: TGTGCCAGTAGTATGTCGCCGGGATACACCTCCTACGAGCAGTACTTC
cdr3_aa: CASSMSPGYTSYEQYF
v_call: TRBV19
j_call: TRBJ2-7
d_call: -
clone_size: -

cdr3_nt: TGTGCTAGTGGTTGGGGGGATGTCGGCACCATATATTTT
cdr3_aa: CASGWGDVGTIYF
v_call: TRBV12-5
j_call: TRBJ1-3
d_call: -
clone_size: -

cdr3_nt: TGTGCCAGTAGCGGTAGCTCGGACAGCAGAAACACCATATATTTT
cdr3_aa: CASSGSSDSRNTIYF
v_call: TRBV19
j_call: TRBJ1-3
d_call: -
clone_size: -

cdr3_nt: TGTGCCAGCAGCCCAGGGACAGGGAACACCGGGGAGCTGTTTTTT
cdr3_aa: CASSPGTGNTGELFF
v_call: TRBV7-3
j_call: TRBJ2-2
d_call: TRBD1
clone_size: -

cdr3_nt: TGTGCCAGCAGTGATATCAGGGGGTCCTACAATGAGCAGTTCTTC
cdr3_aa: CASSDIRGSYNEQFF
v_call: TRBV27
j_call: TRBJ2-1
d_call: TRBD1
clone_size: -

cdr3_nt: TGTGCCAGCAGTAACCGGGGTCGGAATTCACCCCTCCACTTT
cdr3_aa: CASSNRGRNSPLHF
v_call: TRBV28
j_call: TRBJ1-6
d_call: -
clone_size: few

cdr3_nt: TGTGCCAGCAGCCAAGCCCTTATGAACACCGGGGAGCTGTTTTTT
cdr3_aa: CASSQALMNTGELFF
v_call: TRBV3-1/TRBV3-2
j_call: TRBJ2-2
d_call: -
clone_size: -

cdr3_nt: TGTGCCAGCCGCAAGGGGGGGGCGCGCACCGGGGAGCTGTTTTTT
cdr3_aa: CASRKGGARTGELFF
v_call: TRBV3-1/TRBV3-2
j_call: TRBJ2-2
d_call: -
clone_size: -

cdr3_nt: TGTGCCAGCAAGACAGGGGCTGTTGAAAAACTGTTTTTT
cdr3_aa: CASKTGAVEKLFF
v_call: TRBV2
j_call: TRBJ1-4
d_call: TRBD1
clone_size: -

cdr3_nt: TGTGCCTGGGGATGGACAGGGAACGCCGGGGAGCTGTTTTTT
cdr3_aa: CAWGWTGNAGELFF
v_call: TRBV30
j_call: TRBJ2-2
d_call: TRBD1
clone_size: -

cdr3_nt: TGTGCCAGCAGCTTGGCGGGGCAGGACATCTACGAGCAGTACTTC
cdr3_aa: CASSLAGQDIYEQYF
v_call: TRBV7-8
j_call: TRBJ2-7
d_call: -
clone_size: few

cdr3_nt: TGTGCCAGCAGTGAGGAGGCGAACACTGAAGCTTTCTTT
cdr3_aa: CASSEEANTEAFF
v_call: TRBV2
j_call: TRBJ1-1
d_call: -
clone_size: once

cdr3_nt: TGCAGCGTTCCCCGACTAGCCAATACGCAGTATTTT
cdr3_aa: CSVPRLANTQYF
v_call: TRBV29-1
j_call: TRBJ2-3
d_call: TRBD2
clone_size: -

cdr3_nt: TGTGCCAGCAGCCCCTCCGACAGGGTCTACGAGCAGTACTTC
cdr3_aa: CASSPSDRVYEQYF
v_call: TRBV9
j_call: TRBJ2-7
d_call: TRBD1
clone_size: -

cdr3_nt: TGTGCCAGTAGCCATAGACAAGCCCAAACCTTTAACTATGGCTACACCTTC
cdr3_aa: CASSHRQAQTFNYGYTF
v_call: TRBV19
j_call: TRBJ1-2
d_call: -
clone_size: -

cdr3_nt: TGTGCCAGCAGTGAAGGACGGGAGTATGGCTACACCTTC
cdr3_aa: CASSEGREYGYTF
v_call: TRBV2
j_call: TRBJ1-2
d_call: -
clone_size: -

cdr3_nt: TGCGCCAGCAGACGGACAGGGGACCATGGCACTGAAGCTTTCTTT
cdr3_aa: CASRRTGDHGTEAFF
v_call: TRBV5-1
j_call: TRBJ1-1
d_call: TRBD1
clone_size: -

cdr3_nt: TGTGCCAGCAGCCAAAATCCGAGGACAGGGCCACTTAATAATTCACCCCTCCACTTT
cdr3_aa: CASSQNPRTGPLNNSPLHF
v_call: TRBV13
j_call: TRBJ1-6
d_call: TRBD1
clone_size: -

cdr3_nt: TGTGCCACCAGGGCGGTAGGGAGTGGGGAGCTGTTTTTT
cdr3_aa: CATRAVGSGELFF
v_call: TRBV24-1
j_call: TRBJ2-2
d_call: -
clone_size: -

cdr3_nt: TGTGCCAGCAGCTACGACTCCGGGACAGGGAACTATGGCTACACCTTC
cdr3_aa: CASSYDSGTGNYGYTF
v_call: TRBV7-9
j_call: TRBJ1-2
d_call: TRBD1
clone_size: -

cdr3_nt: TGTGCCAGCTGGGACGGGAGCTCCTACAATGAGCAGTTCTTC
cdr3_aa: CASWDGSSYNEQFF
v_call: TRBV2
j_call: TRBJ2-1
d_call: -
clone_size: -

cdr3_nt: TGTGCCAGCAGTCAGAGGACTAGCAGGAGCTCCTACAATGAGCAGTTCTTC
cdr3_aa: CASSQRTSRSSYNEQFF
v_call: TRBV6-6
j_call: TRBJ2-1
d_call: TRBD2
clone_size: -

cdr3_nt: TGTGCCAGCTCAGCCATGGGAGGACAGGAGAACACTGAAGCTTTCTTT
cdr3_aa: CASSAMGGQENTEAFF
v_call: TRBV18
j_call: TRBJ1-1
d_call: TRBD1
clone_size: medium-sized

cdr3_nt: TGTGCCAGCAGCGTAGGGGACAGGGGAAACACCATATATTTT
cdr3_aa: CASSVGDRGNTIYF
v_call: TRBV9
j_call: TRBJ1-3
d_call: TRBD1
clone_size: -

cdr3_nt: TGTGCCAGTACCCCCTCCGGGAAGGTTCGCGGCTACACCTTC
cdr3_aa: CASTPSGKVRGYTF
v_call: TRBV19
j_call: TRBJ1-2
d_call: -
clone_size: -

cdr3_nt: TGTGCCAGCAGTTCTCAGGGTGCAACTAATGAAAAACTGTTTTTT
cdr3_aa: CASSSQGATNEKLFF
v_call: TRBV6-5
j_call: TRBJ1-4
d_call: -
clone_size: -

cdr3_nt: TGTGCCAGCAGCTTAGCCGCGGGCAGTCTCTATGGCTACACCTTC
cdr3_aa: CASSLAAGSLYGYTF
v_call: TRBV7-2
j_call: TRBJ1-2
d_call: -
clone_size: -

cdr3_nt: TGTGCCAGCAGCCTGGACAGGGCGGGCGAGCAGTACTTC
cdr3_aa: CASSLDRAGEQYF
v_call: TRBV3-1/TRBV3-2
j_call: TRBJ2-7
d_call: TRBD1
clone_size: -

cdr3_nt: TGTGCCACCCGAGCTACCGGCGAGGCTAATGAGCAGTTCTTC
cdr3_aa: CATRATGEANEQFF
v_call: TRBV24-1
j_call: TRBJ2-1
d_call: -
clone_size: once

cdr3_nt: TGTGCCAGCAGCCAAGGGCAGGGATTCACTGAAGCTTTCTTT
cdr3_aa: CASSQGQGFTEAFF
v_call: TRBV3-1/TRBV3-2
j_call: TRBJ1-1
d_call: -
clone_size: -

cdr3_nt: TGTGCCAGTAGTTGGGAGCGCACAGATACGCAGTATTTT
cdr3_aa: CASSWERTDTQYF
v_call: TRBV19
j_call: TRBJ2-3
d_call: -
clone_size: -

cdr3_nt: TGCGCCAGCAGCCAAGAGGTCGCGAATACGCAGTATTTT
cdr3_aa: CASSQEVANTQYF
v_call: TRBV4-1
j_call: TRBJ2-3
d_call: -
clone_size: -

cdr3_nt: TGCGCCAGCACCTCGAATAATGGAGGGTACAATGAGCAGTTCTTC
cdr3_aa: CASTSNNGGYNEQFF
v_call: TRBV4-1
j_call: TRBJ2-1
d_call: -
clone_size: -

cdr3_nt: TGTGCCAGCAGCTTCGGACAGGGTCGAAACGAGCAGTACTTC
cdr3_aa: CASSFGQGRNEQYF
v_call: TRBV9
j_call: TRBJ2-7
d_call: TRBD1
clone_size: -

cdr3_nt: TGTGCCAGCAGTGCGATGAAAACTAGCGGAGGGATCACAGATACGCAGTATTTT
cdr3_aa: CASSAMKTSGGITDTQYF
v_call: TRBV6-1
j_call: TRBJ2-3
d_call: TRBD2
clone_size: once

cdr3_nt: TGTGCCAGCTCACCAGGCAACGGAGGCAATCAGCCCCAGCATTTT
cdr3_aa: CASSPGNGGNQPQHF
v_call: TRBV18
j_call: TRBJ1-5
d_call: -
clone_size: -

cdr3_nt: TGTGCCAGCAGTCGACAGTACAATGAGCAGTTCTTC
cdr3_aa: CASSRQYNEQFF
v_call: TRBV27
j_call: TRBJ2-1
d_call: -
clone_size: -

cdr3_nt: TGTGCCGGTACGGGACTTCGTGGCTACACCTTC
cdr3_aa: CAGTGLRGYTF
v_call: TRBV30
j_call: TRBJ1-2
d_call: -
clone_size: -

cdr3_nt: TGTGCCAGCAGCTTGGGAGGGACTATAACGTACACTGAAGCTTTCTTT
cdr3_aa: CASSLGGTITYTEAFF
v_call: TRBV5-5
j_call: TRBJ1-1
d_call: -
clone_size: -